These T cell receptor beta chains were read from a single sample in a study of T cells in localized non-small cell lung cancer. Profiled with immunoSEQ multiplex PCR; TCRdb holds only in-frame clones, not every one. The data show 50,000 to 75,000 clones, with around nine tenths seen just once and about 20% held by the top ten. The sample in question was peripheral blood, obtained before any cancer treatment. These receptor sequences come from a man aged 40 to 69 with stage I squamous cell lung carcinoma. Both conserved end residues are part of each CDR3. D genes are given only for firm matches. Where a row states a size, it is once, few, many or the class of an expanded clone; other rows omit it.

d_call	v_call	clone_size	j_call	cdr3_nt	cdr3_aa
-	TRBV28	-	TRBJ2-7	TGTGCCAGCAGTCTCGGACTTTTCCCCTACGAGCAGTACTTC	CASSLGLFPYEQYF
TRBD1	TRBV29-1	-	TRBJ2-7	TGCAGCGTTCTAGACAGGGGGATAGGCGAGCAGTACTTC	CSVLDRGIGEQYF
TRBD1	TRBV29-1	few	TRBJ1-4	TGCAGCGTTGAAGCCGGGGGACAGGGGGAATATGAAAAACTGTTTTTT	CSVEAGGQGEYEKLFF
TRBD2	TRBV7-8	-	TRBJ2-5	TGTGCCAGCAGCTTAGCTGCAGCGGGACCTGTGTACCAAGAGACCCAGTACTTC	CASSLAAAGPVYQETQYF
-	TRBV6-5	-	TRBJ2-7	TGTGCCAGCAGCAGAGGAAACTCCTACGAGCAGTACTTC	CASSRGNSYEQYF
-	TRBV7-2	-	TRBJ2-1	TGTGCCAGCAGCCAATTTCAAAGCTCCTACAATGAGCAGTTCTTC	CASSQFQSSYNEQFF
TRBD2	TRBV7-2	-	TRBJ2-1	TGTGCCAGCAGCTTTTACCAATTAGCGGGAAGCTCCTACAATGAGCAGTTCTTC	CASSFYQLAGSSYNEQFF
-	TRBV2	-	TRBJ2-3	TGTGCCAGCAACGTAGCAGATACGCAGTATTTT	CASNVADTQYF
TRBD2	TRBV7-6	-	TRBJ2-3	TGTGCCAGCAGCCTAGGGGGGACTAGCGGCACAGATACGCAGTATTTT	CASSLGGTSGTDTQYF
-	TRBV20-1	-	TRBJ2-7	TGCAGTGCTAGTAGCGCCTACGAGCAGTACTTC	CSASSAYEQYF
-	TRBV2	-	TRBJ1-5	TGTGCCAGCAGTGTCCTTCCTGGGGGCAATCAGCCCCAGCATTTT	CASSVLPGGNQPQHF
TRBD2	TRBV28	-	TRBJ2-7	TGTGCCAGCACTTTCTCCCACGCGGGACTAGCGGAGAACTCCTACGAGCAGTACTTC	CASTFSHAGLAENSYEQYF
-	TRBV5-1	-	TRBJ2-1	TGCGCCAGCAGCTTGTTGAATTACAATGAGCAGTTCTTC	CASSLLNYNEQFF
-	TRBV29-1	once	TRBJ2-1	TGCAGCGTTGACCGGGACTCACGCGGACCCCAGTTCTTC	CSVDRDSRGPQFF
TRBD2	TRBV9	-	TRBJ2-1	TGTGCCAGCAGCCCGACCGAACCCGTGGGACTAGCGGACAATGAGCAGTTCTTC	CASSPTEPVGLADNEQFF
-	TRBV18	-	TRBJ2-1	TGTGCCAGCTCACCACTCCCAGGGGCCTACAATGAGCAGTTCTTC	CASSPLPGAYNEQFF
-	TRBV27	once	TRBJ2-6	TGTGCCAGCAGTCCCTCCCTGGCCAACGTCCTGACTTTC	CASSPSLANVLTF
-	TRBV9	-	TRBJ2-5	TGTGCCAGCAGCGTGGCGGGACGAACCCAAGAGACCCAGTACTTC	CASSVAGRTQETQYF
TRBD2	TRBV5-4	-	TRBJ2-1	TGTGCCAGCAGCCGGTTAGCGGGAGGTCGTGGAAATGAGCAGTTCTTC	CASSRLAGGRGNEQFF
-	TRBV23-1	few	TRBJ2-4	TGCGCCAGCAGTCAATCACGTCACGGGGGCAAGAGGAACATTCAGTACTTC	CASSQSRHGGKRNIQYF
-	TRBV7-9	-	TRBJ1-5	TGTGCCAGCAGCGCAGGGGCCTATCAGCCCCAGCATTTT	CASSAGAYQPQHF
TRBD1	TRBV29-1	-	TRBJ2-3	TGCAGCGTTGCACGAGGGGGCGTCACAGATACGCAGTATTTT	CSVARGGVTDTQYF
-	TRBV9	-	TRBJ2-1	TGTGCCAGCAGCGTAGGTACGGTATGGGCCTACAATGAGCAGTTCTTC	CASSVGTVWAYNEQFF
-	TRBV29-1	-	TRBJ2-5	TGCAGCGTTGCACTAGGGACCCAGTACTTC	CSVALGTQYF
TRBD2	TRBV5-1	-	TRBJ2-2	TGCGCCAGCAACCCGGCGGGAGGTGGATCCGGGGAGCTGTTTTTT	CASNPAGGGSGELFF
-	TRBV7-9	-	TRBJ2-3	TGTGCCAGCACCTTACGGTCTAGCACAGATACGCAGTATTTT	CASTLRSSTDTQYF
-	TRBV4-3	-	TRBJ2-7	TGCGCCAGCAGCCAAGGAGGAGGGTTCTCTTCCGAGCAGTACTTC	CASSQGGGFSSEQYF
-	TRBV6-1	-	TRBJ2-7	TGTGCCAGCACCGAAACTAGCTACGAGCAGTACTTC	CASTETSYEQYF
-	TRBV5-5	-	TRBJ1-5	TGTGCCAGCAGCTTGGCCGCTGTAGGGGCCCCCCAGCATTTT	CASSLAAVGAPQHF
TRBD1	TRBV4-3	-	TRBJ2-7	TGCGCCAGCAGCCAAGAAACCGGGACAGGGGCCGAGCAGTACTTC	CASSQETGTGAEQYF
-	TRBV7-2	-	TRBJ1-2	TGTGCCAGCCGGGACGGTCGAGGAAAAGCCGGCTACACCTTC	CASRDGRGKAGYTF
-	TRBV6-5	-	TRBJ1-2	TGTGCCAGCAGTCAACTTGGGGACCGAAACTATGGCTACACCTTC	CASSQLGDRNYGYTF
TRBD1	TRBV7-8	-	TRBJ2-5	TGTGCCAGCAGCTTAGAGGGGGCCGAGACCCAGTACTTC	CASSLEGAETQYF
-	TRBV5-1	-	TRBJ2-1	TGCGCCAGCACCGTAGGGGGGGAATCCAATGAGCAGTTCTTC	CASTVGGESNEQFF
-	TRBV28	-	TRBJ1-5	TGTGCCAGCAGTCCAAAAGATCAGCCCCAGCATTTT	CASSPKDQPQHF
-	TRBV6-1	-	TRBJ2-7	TGTGCCATAGCCTCGGACGGCGCCTACGAGCAGTACTTC	CAIASDGAYEQYF
TRBD1	TRBV29-1	few	TRBJ1-1	TGCAGCGTTGGTGTCAGGGGGACTGAAGCTTTCTTT	CSVGVRGTEAFF
-	TRBV19	-	TRBJ2-1	TGTGCCAGTACCCCTCGATATGGCGGGAATGAGCAGTTCTTC	CASTPRYGGNEQFF
TRBD2	TRBV7-2	once	TRBJ2-5	TGTGCCAGCAGCTTAGGGGCGGGAGGTTGGCAAGAGACCCAGTACTTC	CASSLGAGGWQETQYF
-	TRBV5-1	-	TRBJ2-1	TGCGCCAGCAGCTGGTCAGCGGACAATTACAATGAGCAGTTCTTC	CASSWSADNYNEQFF
TRBD2	TRBV18	-	TRBJ2-7	TGTGCCAGCTCACCGGCTAGCGGGAGCTCCTACGAGCAGTACTTC	CASSPASGSSYEQYF
TRBD1	TRBV9	-	TRBJ2-7	TGTGCCAGCAGCGCTTACAGGGGCGGCGAGCAGTACTTC	CASSAYRGGEQYF
-	TRBV7-2	-	TRBJ2-6	TGTGCCAGCATCTACCGGGACATCCCCTCTGGGGCCAACGTCCTGACTTTC	CASIYRDIPSGANVLTF
TRBD2	TRBV7-2	-	TRBJ2-7	TGTGCCAGCAGCCCCGCGGCGGGAGAGAACTACGAGCAGTACTTC	CASSPAAGENYEQYF
-	TRBV7-2	-	TRBJ2-1	TGTGCCAGCAGCTTAGCGACTTATGAGCAGTTCTTC	CASSLATYEQFF
TRBD1	TRBV27	-	TRBJ2-2	TGTGCCAGCAGTTTCAGGACAGGGGGCCCCGGGGAGCTGTTTTTT	CASSFRTGGPGELFF
TRBD2	TRBV11-3	-	TRBJ2-3	TGTGCCAGCAGCAGGGGGACTAGCGGGAGAACAGATACGCAGTATTTT	CASSRGTSGRTDTQYF
TRBD2	TRBV7-6	once	TRBJ2-7	TGTGCCAGCAGCTTAAACGTCCTAGCGGGAGCTGAGCAGTACTTC	CASSLNVLAGAEQYF
TRBD1	TRBV7-3	-	TRBJ2-3	TGTGCCAGCAGCTCCACAGGGGCGCGCACAGATACGCAGTATTTT	CASSSTGARTDTQYF
-	TRBV28	-	TRBJ1-1	TGTGCCAGCAGTCCCGAAAACACTGAAGCTTTCTTT	CASSPENTEAFF
TRBD2	TRBV18	-	TRBJ2-1	TGTGCCAGCTCACCAAGAAGCGGGGGGTACAATGAGCAGTTCTTC	CASSPRSGGYNEQFF
TRBD1	TRBV11-1	-	TRBJ2-3	TGTGCCAGCAGCTTAGGGCAGGGGGTAACAGATACGCAGTATTTT	CASSLGQGVTDTQYF
TRBD2	TRBV28	-	TRBJ2-3	TGTGCCAGCAACGGACTAGCGGGATACACAGATACGCAGTATTTT	CASNGLAGYTDTQYF
TRBD2	TRBV19	-	TRBJ2-1	TGTGCCAGTAGGATCGGACTAGCGGGATCGGGGGCGGGGGAGCAGTTCTTC	CASRIGLAGSGAGEQFF
TRBD1	TRBV7-8	-	TRBJ1-4	TGTGCCAGCAATAAGGACAGGGCCAATGAAAAACTGTTTTTT	CASNKDRANEKLFF